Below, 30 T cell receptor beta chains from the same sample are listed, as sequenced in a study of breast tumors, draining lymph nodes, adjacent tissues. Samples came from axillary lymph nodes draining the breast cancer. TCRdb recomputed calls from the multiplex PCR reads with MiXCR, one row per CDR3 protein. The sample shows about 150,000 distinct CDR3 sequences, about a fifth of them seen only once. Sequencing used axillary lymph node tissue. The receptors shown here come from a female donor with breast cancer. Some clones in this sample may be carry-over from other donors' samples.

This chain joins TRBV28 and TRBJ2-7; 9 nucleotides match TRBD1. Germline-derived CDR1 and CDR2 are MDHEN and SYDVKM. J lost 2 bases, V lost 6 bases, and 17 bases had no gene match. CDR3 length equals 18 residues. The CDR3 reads CASRIPKTGTGPPYEQYF. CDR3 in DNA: TGTGCCAGCAGAATCCCCAAGACCGGGACAGGGCCCCCCTACGAGCAGTACTTC.

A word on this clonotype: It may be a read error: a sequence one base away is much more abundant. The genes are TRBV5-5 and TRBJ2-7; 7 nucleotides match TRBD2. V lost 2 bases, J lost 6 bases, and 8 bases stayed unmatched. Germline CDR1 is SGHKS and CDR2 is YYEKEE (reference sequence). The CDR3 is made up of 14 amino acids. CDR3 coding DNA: TGTGCCAGCAGCTTCGGGACGGGAGGCGGCGAGCAGTACTTC. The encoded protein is CASSFGTGGGEQYF.

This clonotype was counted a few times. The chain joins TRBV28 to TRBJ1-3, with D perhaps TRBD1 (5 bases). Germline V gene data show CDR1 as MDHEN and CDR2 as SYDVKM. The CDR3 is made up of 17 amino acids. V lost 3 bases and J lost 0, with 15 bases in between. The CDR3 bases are TGTGCCAGCAGTTTCGGGTGGCGGGACTTCTCTGGAAACACCATATATTTT. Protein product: CASSFGWRDFSGNTIYF.

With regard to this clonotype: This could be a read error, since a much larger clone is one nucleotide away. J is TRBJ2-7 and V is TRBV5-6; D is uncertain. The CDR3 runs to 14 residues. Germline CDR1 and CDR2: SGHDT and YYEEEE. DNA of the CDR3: TGTGCCAGCGGCTTCAGGCAGCTCCCCTACGAGCAGTACTTC. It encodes CASGFRQLPYEQYF.

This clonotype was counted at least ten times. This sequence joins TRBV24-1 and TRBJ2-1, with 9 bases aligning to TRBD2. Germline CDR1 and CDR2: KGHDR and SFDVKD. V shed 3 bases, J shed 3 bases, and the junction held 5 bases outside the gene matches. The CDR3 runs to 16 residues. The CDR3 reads CATSDIAGGNYNEQFF. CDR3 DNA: TGTGCCACCAGTGATATTGCGGGAGGGAACTACAATGAGCAGTTCTTC.

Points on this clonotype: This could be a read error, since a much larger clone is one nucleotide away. CDR3 in DNA: TGCAGTGCTAGGGACCCCAAACAGGCCCACGAGCAGTGCTTC. Amino acids: CSARDPKQAHEQCF. This chain joins TRBV20-1 and TRBJ2-7; D is possibly TRBD1 (5 bases). Germline V gene lookup returns CDR1 DFQATT and CDR2 SNEGSKA (reference sequence). The CDR3 consists of 14 residues.

The CDR3 nucleotides are TGTGCCAGCAGTGAATGGGATCGCGAGCAGTTCTTC. Amino acids: CASSEWDREQFF. The genes are TRBV2 and TRBJ2-1, with D hard to call. The CDR3 is 12 residues long. Germline assignment: CDR1 SNHLY and CDR2 FYNNEI. V dropped 2 bases and J dropped 10 bases, with 9 bases sitting between them.

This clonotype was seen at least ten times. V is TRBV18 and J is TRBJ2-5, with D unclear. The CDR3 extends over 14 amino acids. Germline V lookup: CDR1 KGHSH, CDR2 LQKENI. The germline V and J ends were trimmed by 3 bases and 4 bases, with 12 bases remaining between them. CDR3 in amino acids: CASSPTSQRETQYF. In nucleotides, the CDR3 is TGTGCCAGCTCACCCACGAGTCAGAGAGAGACCCAGTACTTC.

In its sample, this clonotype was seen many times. CDR3 sequence reads: CASSSPVSETQYF. CDR3 sequence (DNA): TGTGCCAGCAGCTCCCCCGTTTCGGAGACCCAGTACTTC. V is TRBV9 and J is TRBJ2-5; D remains ambiguous. The CDR3 is 13 amino acids. Trimming took 4 bases from V and 5 from J, leaving 12 bases between them. Germline CDR1 and CDR2: SGDLS and YYNGEE.

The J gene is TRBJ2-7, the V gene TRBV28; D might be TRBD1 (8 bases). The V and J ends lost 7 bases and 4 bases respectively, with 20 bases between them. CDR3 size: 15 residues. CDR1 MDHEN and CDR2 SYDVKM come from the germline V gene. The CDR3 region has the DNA TGTGCCAGCACCTTCAGCGGGACAGGTCGGTACGAGCAGTACTTC. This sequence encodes CASTFSGTGRYEQYF.

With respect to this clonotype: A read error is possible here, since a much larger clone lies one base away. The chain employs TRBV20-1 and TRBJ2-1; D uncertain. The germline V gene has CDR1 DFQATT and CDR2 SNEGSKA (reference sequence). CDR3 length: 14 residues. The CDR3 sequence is CSARSRSSCNEQFF. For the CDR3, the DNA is TGCAGTGCTAGATCGAGGAGCTCCTGCAATGAGCAGTTCTTC.

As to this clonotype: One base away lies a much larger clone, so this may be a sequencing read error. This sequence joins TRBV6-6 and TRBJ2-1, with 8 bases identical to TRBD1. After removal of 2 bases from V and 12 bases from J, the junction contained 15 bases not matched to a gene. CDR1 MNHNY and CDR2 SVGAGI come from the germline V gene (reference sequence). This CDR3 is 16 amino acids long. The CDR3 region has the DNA TGTGCCAGCAGTTACCCCAGGGGGCGCGAGGGAGATGGGCAGTTCTTC. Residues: CASSYPRGREGDGQFF.

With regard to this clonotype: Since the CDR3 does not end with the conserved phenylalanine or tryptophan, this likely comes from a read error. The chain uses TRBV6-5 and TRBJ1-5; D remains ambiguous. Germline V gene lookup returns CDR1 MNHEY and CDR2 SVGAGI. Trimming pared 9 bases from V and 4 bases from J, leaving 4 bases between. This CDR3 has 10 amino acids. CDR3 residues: CARFNQPQHS. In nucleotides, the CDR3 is TGTGCCAGGTTTAATCAGCCCCAGCATTCT.

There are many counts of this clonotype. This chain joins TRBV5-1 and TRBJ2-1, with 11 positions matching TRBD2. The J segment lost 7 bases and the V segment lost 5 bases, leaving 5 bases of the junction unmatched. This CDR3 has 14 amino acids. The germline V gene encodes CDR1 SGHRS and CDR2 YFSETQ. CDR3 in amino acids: CASRRLAGRNEQFF. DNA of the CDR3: TGCGCCAGCAGACGACTAGCGGGAAGGAATGAGCAGTTCTTC.

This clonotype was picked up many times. DNA of the CDR3: TGTGCCAGCAGCCTCCGAAGGGACACCAGAATCTACGAGCAGTACTTC. This codes for CASSLRRDTRIYEQYF. V is TRBV5-4 and J is TRBJ2-7; TRBD1 is a possible D gene (6 bases). Germline values: CDR1 SGHNT, CDR2 YYREEE (reference sequence). The CDR3 covers 16 residues. Between the trimmed V and J ends, which lost 4 bases and 3 bases, there was a span of 20 bases.

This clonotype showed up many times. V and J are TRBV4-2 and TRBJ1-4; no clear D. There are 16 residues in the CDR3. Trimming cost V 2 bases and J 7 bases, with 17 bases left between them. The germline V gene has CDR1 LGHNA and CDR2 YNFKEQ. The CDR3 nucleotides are TGTGCCAGCAGCCAACCCTTATCCGGCCTGGGTGAAAAACTGTTTTTT. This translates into CASSQPLSGLGEKLFF.

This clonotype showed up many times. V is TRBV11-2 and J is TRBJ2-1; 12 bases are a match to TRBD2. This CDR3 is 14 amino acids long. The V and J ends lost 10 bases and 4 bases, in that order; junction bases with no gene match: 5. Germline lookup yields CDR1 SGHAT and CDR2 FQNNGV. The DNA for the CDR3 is TGTGCCAAACGAGGACTAGCGGGATACAATGAGCAGTTCTTC. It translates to CAKRGLAGYNEQFF.

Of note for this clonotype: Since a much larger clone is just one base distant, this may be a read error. CDR3 sequence (DNA): TGTGCCAGGGCACTACCGGGACGAGACAATGAGCAGTTCTTC. Translated: CARALPGRDNEQFF. The rearrangement joins TRBV6-5 to TRBJ2-1, with D possibly being TRBD1 or TRBD2 (5 bases each). Trimming took 9 bases from V and 5 from J, leaving 17 bases between them. This CDR3 is built from 14 residues. Germline V CDR1 and CDR2: MNHEY, SVGAGI.

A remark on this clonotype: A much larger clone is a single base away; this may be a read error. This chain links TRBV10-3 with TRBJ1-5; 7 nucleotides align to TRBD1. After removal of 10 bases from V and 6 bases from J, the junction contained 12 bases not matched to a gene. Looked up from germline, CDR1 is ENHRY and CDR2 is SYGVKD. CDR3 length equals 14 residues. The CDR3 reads CATGGIGGGQPQHF. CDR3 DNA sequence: TGTGCCACCGGAGGGATAGGGGGCGGTCAGCCCCAGCATTTT.

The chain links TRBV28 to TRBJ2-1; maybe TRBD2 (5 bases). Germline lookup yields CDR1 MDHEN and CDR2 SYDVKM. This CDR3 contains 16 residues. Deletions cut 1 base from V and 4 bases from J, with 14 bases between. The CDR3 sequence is CASSLLAQRQYNEQFF. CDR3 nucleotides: TGTGCCAGCAGTTTATTGGCCCAGCGGCAGTACAATGAGCAGTTCTTC.

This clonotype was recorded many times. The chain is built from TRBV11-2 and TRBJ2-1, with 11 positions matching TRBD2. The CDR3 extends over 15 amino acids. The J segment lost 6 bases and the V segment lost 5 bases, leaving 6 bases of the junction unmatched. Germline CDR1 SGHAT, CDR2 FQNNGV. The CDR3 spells CASSASSGRSNEQFF. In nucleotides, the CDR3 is TGTGCCAGCAGCGCCTCTAGCGGGAGGAGCAATGAGCAGTTCTTC.

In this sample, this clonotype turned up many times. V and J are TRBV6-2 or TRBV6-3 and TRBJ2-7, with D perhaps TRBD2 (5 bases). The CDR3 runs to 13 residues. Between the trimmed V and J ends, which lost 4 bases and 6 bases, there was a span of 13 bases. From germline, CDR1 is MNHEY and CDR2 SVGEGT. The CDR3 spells CASSFSSISEQYF. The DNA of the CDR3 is TGTGCCAGCAGTTTTTCTAGCATCAGCGAGCAGTACTTC.

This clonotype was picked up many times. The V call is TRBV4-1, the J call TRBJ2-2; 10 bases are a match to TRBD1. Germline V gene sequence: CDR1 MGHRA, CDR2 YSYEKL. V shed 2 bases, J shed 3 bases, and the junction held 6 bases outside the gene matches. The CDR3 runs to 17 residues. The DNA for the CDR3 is TGCGCCAGCAGCCAAACCCCCGGGACAGGGGACACCGGGGAGCTGTTTTTT. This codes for CASSQTPGTGDTGELFF.

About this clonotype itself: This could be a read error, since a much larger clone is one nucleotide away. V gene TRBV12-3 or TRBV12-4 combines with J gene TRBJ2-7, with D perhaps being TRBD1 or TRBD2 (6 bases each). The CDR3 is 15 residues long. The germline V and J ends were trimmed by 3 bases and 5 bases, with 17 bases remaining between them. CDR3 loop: CASSLAGPGAHEQYF. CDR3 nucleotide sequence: TGTGCCAGCAGTTTGGCCGGCCCGGGGGCCCACGAGCAGTACTTC.

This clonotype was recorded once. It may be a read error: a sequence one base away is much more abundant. The CDR3 bases are TGTGCCAGTAGTATCTTGGCGGGGCAGCACACCGGGGAGCTGTTTTTT. Translated, it gives CASSILAGQHTGELFF. The rearrangement uses TRBV19 and TRBJ2-2, with D possibly matching TRBD2 (6 bases). The CDR3 totals 16 residues. V lost 3 bases, J lost 3 bases, and 14 bases lay in between. Germline V gene sequence: CDR1 LNHDA, CDR2 SQIVND (reference sequence).

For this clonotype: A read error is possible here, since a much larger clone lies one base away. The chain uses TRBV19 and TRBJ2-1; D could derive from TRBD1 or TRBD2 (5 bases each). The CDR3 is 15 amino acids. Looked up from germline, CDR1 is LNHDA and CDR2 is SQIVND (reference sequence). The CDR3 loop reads CASSIEGVGYNEQLF. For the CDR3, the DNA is TGTGCCAGTAGTATAGAGGGGGTTGGGTACAATGAGCAGCTCTTC.

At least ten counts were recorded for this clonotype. CDR3 sequence (DNA): TGCGCCAGCAGCTTGGTAGGAGCGGGAGCAGATACGCAGTATTTT. Its translation is CASSLVGAGADTQYF. The chain combines TRBV5-1 with TRBJ2-3, with 8 positions matching TRBD2. The CDR3 loop spans 15 amino acids. J was trimmed by 4 bases and V by 0 bases; bases with no gene match: 4. Germline CDR1 reads SGHRS; CDR2 reads YFSETQ.

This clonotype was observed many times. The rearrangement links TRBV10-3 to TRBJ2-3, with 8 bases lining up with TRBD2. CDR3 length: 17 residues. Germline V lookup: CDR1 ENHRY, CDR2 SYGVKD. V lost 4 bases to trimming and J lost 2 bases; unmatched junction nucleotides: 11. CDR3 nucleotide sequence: TGTGCCATCAGTGCGTCGGGAGGGCCTTTGGACACAGATACGCAGTATTTT. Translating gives CAISASGGPLDTDTQYF.

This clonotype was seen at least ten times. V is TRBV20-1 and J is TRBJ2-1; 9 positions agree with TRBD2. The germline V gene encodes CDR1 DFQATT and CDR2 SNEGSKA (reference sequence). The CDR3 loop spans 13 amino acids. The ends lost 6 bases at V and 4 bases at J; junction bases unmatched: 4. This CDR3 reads CSAGTSRYNEQFF. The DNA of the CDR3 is TGCAGTGCCGGGACTAGCCGTTACAATGAGCAGTTCTTC.

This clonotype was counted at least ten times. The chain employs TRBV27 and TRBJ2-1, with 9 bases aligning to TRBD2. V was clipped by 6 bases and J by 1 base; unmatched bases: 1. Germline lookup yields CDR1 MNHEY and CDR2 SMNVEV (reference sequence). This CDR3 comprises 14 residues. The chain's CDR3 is CASRLAGSYNEQFF. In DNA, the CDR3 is TGTGCCAGCAGGCTAGCGGGATCCTACAATGAGCAGTTCTTC.